Listed here are 26 T cell receptor beta chains from one sample, sequenced in a study of OX40 agonist ivuxolimab in advanced cancers. Here immunoSEQ multiplex PCR was the method, and the copy in TCRdb shows in-frame clones only, minus some. There are 70,000 or so clones in the sample; about 83% occur only once, and nearly 0.8% lies in the top ten. Sequences were derived from CD4+ or CD8+ T cells sorted from blood, sampled in a trial of the OX40 agonist ivuxolimab. These receptors were taken from an adult with an advanced solid tumor such as melanoma, head and neck, liver or kidney cancer.

This rearrangement joins TRBV10-1 to TRBJ1-3; maybe TRBD1 (6 bases). V lost 6 bases, J lost 4 bases, and 10 bases lay in between. Germline loops: CDR1 WNHNN, CDR2 SYGVQD (reference sequence). This CDR3 contains 13 residues. CDR3 sequence (DNA): TGCGCCAGCAGCGGGACAATCGGAAACACCATATATTTT. Its translation is CASSGTIGNTIYF.

The chain has TRBV2 and TRBJ1-4; 8 bases align to TRBD1. The germline CDR1 and CDR2 sequences are SNHLY and FYNNEI. V trimming: 4 bases; J trimming: 5 bases; junction bases outside the gene matches: 6. CDR3 size: 15 residues. The CDR3 nucleotides read TGTGCCAGCAGTGCCACGACAGGGGAAAATGAAAAACTGTTTTTT. It yields the protein CASSATTGENEKLFF.

The rearrangement uses TRBV6-1 and TRBJ2-1; 7 bases are shared with TRBD2. V gave up 5 bases and J gave up 7 bases; unmatched junction bases: 8. Germline CDR1 is MNHNS and CDR2 is SASEGT. The CDR3 is made up of 14 amino acids. This CDR3 reads CASSFAGVTNEQFF. The CDR3 coding sequence is TGTGCCAGCAGTTTTGCGGGAGTAACGAATGAGCAGTTCTTC.

The chain uses TRBV19 and TRBJ2-1; 10 nucleotides line up with TRBD2. CDR3 length: 19 residues. With V trimmed by 1 base and J by 6 bases, 15 bases remained unmatched. Germline-derived CDR1 and CDR2 are LNHDA and SQIVND (reference sequence). CDR3: CASSIVGASGSTHINEQFF. CDR3 DNA: TGTGCCAGTAGTATAGTAGGGGCTAGCGGGAGCACCCACATCAATGAGCAGTTCTTC.

The gene calls are TRBV6-1 and TRBJ2-7; TRBD1 matches at 8 bases. CDR1 and CDR2 from the germline V gene are MNHNS and SASEGT. The CDR3 is 13 residues long. The V segment lost 10 bases and the J segment 4 bases; nucleotides outside the gene matches: 9. The CDR3, as DNA: TGTGCCACCCGCGGACAGGGACAGTACGAGCAGTACTTC. Protein product: CATRGQGQYEQYF.

The chain uses TRBV7-3 and TRBJ2-3; D possibly corresponds to TRBD2 (5 bases). This CDR3 contains 14 residues. V lost 1 base to trimming and J lost 3 bases, with 8 bases between them. CDR1 and CDR2 from the germline V gene are SGHTA and FQGTGA. CDR3 sequence: CASSLSGFTDTQYF. DNA for the CDR3: TGTGCCAGCAGCTTAAGCGGGTTTACAGATACGCAGTATTTT.

This chain links TRBV6-1 with TRBJ2-7; D is possibly TRBD1 (6 bases). The CDR3 loop spans 14 amino acids. Germline CDR1 MNHNS, CDR2 SASEGT. Trimming cost V 6 bases and J 2 bases, with 14 bases left between them. The chain's CDR3 is CASRTPGQTYEQYF. The CDR3 DNA sequence: TGTGCCAGCAGGACGCCGGGACAAACCTACGAGCAGTACTTC.

This clone was seen just once. This chain uses TRBV5-1 with TRBJ2-5; no clear D gene. The CDR3 has 13 residues. The germline gives CDR1 SGHRS, CDR2 YFSETQ. V was clipped by 6 bases and J by 2 bases, with 11 bases between them. In DNA, the CDR3 is TGCGCCAGCATGCGGCAGTTACAAGAGACCCAGTACTTC. Translation gives CASMRQLQETQYF. The full variable domain, with the rest looked up from reference TRBV5-1 and TRBJ2-5, is KAGVTQTPRYLIKTRGQQVTLSCSPISGHRSVSWYQQTPGQGLQFLFEYFSETQRNKGNFPGRFSGRQFSNSRSEMNVSTLELGDSALYLCASMRQLQETQYFGPGTRLLVL.

This clone was observed a single time. The rearrangement links TRBV10-2 to TRBJ2-5, with 12 bases that match TRBD2. The CDR3 length is 15 residues. The germline gives CDR1 WSHSY, CDR2 SAAADI. The V gene end was trimmed by 4 bases and the J gene end by 7 bases; junction bases not matched to a gene: 7. Written as DNA, the CDR3 is TGCGCCAGCAGTGGTAGACTAGCGGGGGATGGGACCCAGTACTTC. Translated, it gives CASSGRLAGDGTQYF.

The rearrangement uses TRBV9 and TRBJ2-3; 9 positions match TRBD2. V was clipped by 2 bases and J by 3 bases; unmatched bases: 1. Germline V CDR1 and CDR2: SGDLS, YYNGEE. This CDR3 contains 14 residues. The chain's CDR3 is CASSVSGGTDTQYF. The DNA for the CDR3 is TGTGCCAGCAGCGTTAGCGGGGGTACAGATACGCAGTATTTT.

In its sample, this clone was seen once. This rearrangement joins TRBV6-1 to TRBJ2-7; 8 bases line up with TRBD1. CDR1 MNHNS and CDR2 SASEGT come from the germline V gene. V lost 5 bases to trimming and J lost 5 bases; unmatched junction nucleotides: 8. This CDR3 region has 14 residues. In nucleotides, the CDR3 is TGTGCCAGCAGTCCTTTAGACAGGGGAAACGAGCAGTACTTC. Translation gives CASSPLDRGNEQYF.

V usage is TRBV20-1 and J usage is TRBJ2-5; D gene ambiguous. The germline V and J ends were trimmed by 3 bases and 5 bases, with 4 bases remaining between them. Germline V gene lookup returns CDR1 DFQATT and CDR2 SNEGSKA (reference sequence). The CDR3 covers 10 residues. The CDR3 sequence: CSASYETQYF. Written as DNA, the CDR3 is TGCAGTGCTAGTTACGAGACCCAGTACTTC.

This rearrangement joins TRBV13 to TRBJ2-6; D may be TRBD1 (6 bases). Germline V gene sequence: CDR1 PRHDT, CDR2 FYEKMQ (reference sequence). The CDR3 is made up of 18 amino acids. The germline V and J ends were trimmed by 5 bases and 2 bases, with 19 bases remaining between them. In DNA, the CDR3 is TGTGCCAGCAGCCGACCGGGACATCAAAGGGCTGGGGCCAACGTCCTGACTTTC. It specifies CASSRPGHQRAGANVLTF.

The rearrangement joins TRBV12-5 to TRBJ2-2, with a tentative D call TRBD2 (6 bases). In germline, CDR1 is LGHNT, CDR2 FRNRAP. Trimming shortened V by 2 bases and J by 3 bases, and 13 bases separated the two germline ends. The CDR3 runs 16 residues. The CDR3 loop reads CASGLSFGGYTGELFF. The CDR3 coding sequence is TGTGCTAGTGGTTTGTCATTCGGGGGTTACACCGGGGAGCTGTTTTTT.

The chain links TRBV4-3 to TRBJ1-2, with D unresolved. The germline V gene encodes CDR1 LGHNA and CDR2 YSLEER. CDR3 length equals 14 residues. V was pared by 0 bases and J by 2 bases, with 7 bases between. The CDR3 protein is CASSQEWANYGYTF. The CDR3 DNA reads TGCGCCAGCAGCCAAGAATGGGCGAACTATGGCTACACCTTC.

The J gene is TRBJ1-3, the V gene TRBV7-9; D remains unclear. V was trimmed by 1 base and J by 3 bases, leaving 1 base between them. Germline-derived CDR1 and CDR2 are SEHNR and FQNEAQ (reference sequence). There are 12 residues in the CDR3. Here the CDR3 reads CASSLGGNTIYF. The CDR3 DNA reads TGTGCCAGCAGCTTAGGTGGAAACACCATATATTTT.

This chain connects TRBV6-1 to TRBJ1-5, with TRBD1 matching 9 bases. Germline V gene sequence: CDR1 MNHNS, CDR2 SASEGT. The CDR3 runs 15 residues. Trimming at V came to 6 bases and at J to 5 bases, leaving 8 bases not matched to a gene. The CDR3 DNA is TGTGCCAGCAGGCCCGTGACAGGGGGAGATCAGCCCCAGCATTTT. Translation gives CASRPVTGGDQPQHF.

The CDR3 spells CASSRSIVVNTGELFF. The CDR3 nucleotides are TGTGCCAGCTCCCGGTCAATAGTGGTGAACACCGGGGAGCTGTTTTTT. This chain links TRBV27 with TRBJ2-2, with D unresolved. There are 16 residues in the CDR3. The V end was cut by 8 bases, the J end by 1 base, with 17 bases between. CDR1 is MNHEY and CDR2 is SMNVEV in the germline V gene (reference sequence).

This sequence joins TRBV6-5 and TRBJ1-3, with TRBD1 as a possible D gene (5 bases). The CDR3 sequence is 16 residues long. Deletions cut 4 bases from V and 0 bases from J, with 13 bases between. Germline CDR1 MNHEY, CDR2 SVGAGI. This CDR3 is CASSSWDGGSGNTIYF. The CDR3 nucleotides are TGTGCCAGCAGTTCCTGGGACGGGGGCTCTGGAAACACCATATATTTT.

The CDR3 nucleotides are TGTGCCAGCAGCTTAGGGGCTACTGGAAACACCATATATTTT. Protein: CASSLGATGNTIYF. The rearrangement uses TRBV11-2 and TRBJ1-3; the D is unclear. The germline V gene has CDR1 SGHAT and CDR2 FQNNGV. This CDR3 is built from 14 residues. With 1 base removed from V and 2 bases from J, the gap between germline ends came to 6 bases. The entire variable domain, with the rest obtained from reference TRBV11-2 and TRBJ1-3, is as follows: EAGVAQSPRYKIIEKRQSVAFWCNPISGHATLYWYQQILGQGPKLLIQFQNNGVVDDSQLPKDRFSAERLKGVDSTLKIQPAKLEDSAVYLCASSLGATGNTIYFGEGSWLTVV.

The chain joins TRBV18 to TRBJ2-3; the match to TRBD2 covers 10 bases. Germline CDR1 KGHSH, CDR2 LQKENI. The CDR3 spans 14 residues. V shed 5 bases, J shed 4 bases, and the junction held 3 bases outside the gene matches. This CDR3 is CASSASGRPDTQYF. The CDR3 DNA reads as TGTGCCAGCTCAGCTAGCGGGAGACCAGATACGCAGTATTTT.

The chain uses TRBV9 and TRBJ2-6; D unresolved. V was pared by 0 bases and J by 0 bases, with 10 bases between. The length of the CDR3 is 17 residues. Looked up from germline, CDR1 is SGDLS and CDR2 is YYNGEE. The CDR3 DNA is TGTGCCAGCAGCGTAGCCGGCACCCTCTCTGGGGCCAACGTCCTGACTTTC. Translated, it gives CASSVAGTLSGANVLTF.

This chain links TRBV7-8 with TRBJ2-5; the D gene is possibly TRBD2 (5 bases). V lost 2 bases to trimming and J lost 2 bases, with 18 bases between them. This CDR3 spans 17 amino acids. Germline V gene sequence: CDR1 SGHVS, CDR2 FQNEAQ. The CDR3 sequence is CASSLSQLSKRQETQYF. The CDR3 region has the DNA TGTGCCAGCAGCTTATCCCAATTAAGTAAGCGGCAAGAGACCCAGTACTTC.

The chain joins TRBV18 to TRBJ2-7, with D perhaps matching TRBD1 (6 bases). Deletions cut 5 bases from V and 4 bases from J, with 15 bases between. Germline CDR1 KGHSH, CDR2 LQKENI. The CDR3 extends over 14 amino acids. CDR3 bases: TGTGCCAGCTCAGCGAGGTCAGGGGAATACGAGCAGTACTTC. Its translation is CASSARSGEYEQYF.

This clone was seen a few times. The chain has TRBV20-1 and TRBJ1-2; D remains unclear. CDR1 is DFQATT and CDR2 is SNEGSKA in the germline V gene (reference sequence). Trimming pared 8 bases from V and 1 base from J, leaving 8 bases between. This CDR3 spans 11 amino acids. The CDR3 protein is CSFDLNYGYTF. CDR3 nucleotide sequence: TGCAGTTTTGACCTTAACTATGGCTACACCTTC.

The chain has TRBV5-1 and TRBJ1-1; 7 nucleotides match TRBD1. Germline trimming cut 4 bases from V and 8 bases from J; bases unmatched to any gene: 11. The CDR3 length is 14 residues. CDR1 is SGHRS, CDR2 YFSETQ, per germline. Written as DNA, the CDR3 is TGCGCCAGCAGCACCGGACAGGAAAGTTCCGAAGCTTTCTTT. Translated, it gives CASSTGQESSEAFF.